The clone carrying this T cell receptor (beta chain) was found many times. These data belong to a study of neurological immune-mediated disorders. TCRdb redid the calling of the 5' RACE reads with MiXCR, one entry per CDR3 protein. This sample has approximately 32,000 distinct CDR3 sequences, with roughly 15% found just once. The length of the CDR3 is 14 residues. CDR1 is MDHEN and CDR2 is SYDVKM in the germline V gene. V dropped 7 bases and J dropped 4; count of bases not matched to a gene: 6. The V gene is TRBV28, the J gene TRBJ2-7, with 11 bases identical to TRBD1. The sequence came from a man between 65 and 85 years old in good health. Sequencing was done on a sample of PBMCs. CDR3 in amino acids: CASKGQGVFYEQYF. The CDR3 DNA reads as TGTGCCAGCAAGGGACAGGGGGTATTTTACGAGCAGTACTTC.